The rows below give T cell receptor beta chains drawn from one sample of a study of blood T cell repertoires in COVID-19. The method was immunoSEQ multiplex PCR; TCRdb's version includes in-frame clones alone and lacks a portion of them. Of about 280,000 clones listed, 85% to 90% are singletons. Sequenced material: PBMCs or T cells enriched from blood (not recorded which). Receptors were obtained from a woman between 25 and 40 years old with acute COVID-19. CDR3s include the opening cysteine and the closing phenylalanine or tryptophan. D genes are given only for firm matches. Part of the rows lack a size; the others show once, few, many or a class for expanded clones.

clone_size | j_call | v_call | d_call | cdr3_length | cdr3_aa
NA | TRBJ2-1 | TRBV28 | NA | 14 | CASSPHGSYNEQFF
NA | TRBJ2-5 | TRBV3-1/TRBV3-2 | NA | 15 | CASSQFLQAQETQYF
once | TRBJ1-1 | TRBV29-1 | TRBD1 | 14 | CGLTGTGLSTEAFF
few | TRBJ2-7 | TRBV5-5 | NA | 13 | CASSSTGTYEQYF
NA | TRBJ1-1 | TRBV11-2 | NA | 16 | CASSLGARQVSAEAFF
once | TRBJ2-7 | TRBV18 | TRBD1 | 13 | CASSPGGDREQYF
NA | TRBJ1-2 | TRBV27 | NA | 15 | CASSSSGMGNYGYTF
few | TRBJ1-6 | TRBV9 | NA | 12 | CASSVGDSPLHF
NA | TRBJ2-2 | TRBV10-3 | TRBD1 | 16 | CATYSGSGGSTGELFF
NA | TRBJ2-3 | TRBV19 | TRBD2 | 17 | CASSIRGTSGITDTQYF
NA | TRBJ2-3 | TRBV3-1/TRBV3-2 | TRBD2 | 17 | CASSPRTSGGNTDTQYF
NA | TRBJ1-3 | TRBV29-1 | NA | 12 | CSVRSSGNTIYF
NA | TRBJ2-7 | TRBV5-1 | NA | 13 | CASSLESGVEQYF
NA | TRBJ2-1 | TRBV10-3 | TRBD1 | 16 | CAISDEVRGRRNEQFF
NA | TRBJ2-1 | TRBV5-4 | TRBD1 | 17 | CASSPPGQGAGYNEQFF
once | TRBJ2-1 | TRBV27 | TRBD2 | 15 | CASSSPSGGYNEQFF
NA | TRBJ2-7 | TRBV21-1 | NA | 17 | CASSKYSGSGITYEQYF
NA | TRBJ1-5 | TRBV28 | NA | 15 | CASSLPRGGNQPQHF
NA | TRBJ2-1 | TRBV3-1/TRBV3-2 | TRBD2 | 20 | CASSQDVGTSGRALNNEQFF
NA | TRBJ2-7 | TRBV19 | TRBD1 | 14 | CASSVTGESYEQYF
NA | TRBJ1-2 | TRBV10-3 | TRBD1 | 14 | CAISRQGINYGYTF
NA | TRBJ1-5 | TRBV2 | NA | 15 | CASSPTAVSNQPQHF
NA | TRBJ2-7 | TRBV7-2 | TRBD2 | 15 | CASSVSGISSYEQYF
NA | TRBJ2-7 | TRBV10-3 | TRBD1 | 15 | CAISESTGASYEQYF
NA | TRBJ2-1 | TRBV10-3 | NA | 14 | CAIGGASANNEQFF
NA | TRBJ2-7 | TRBV18 | NA | 14 | CASSPVQGLGEQYF